This T cell receptor (beta chain) came from a study of control samples from healthy donors and cancer patients. Sequencing was performed with immunoSEQ multiplex PCR; in TCRdb, only in-frame clones are kept and a portion is missing. Of some 210,000 clones in the sample, 91% were seen once. This CDR3 is built from 14 residues. The germline CDR1 and CDR2 sequences are WSHSY and SAAADI. Trimming removed 6 bases from V and 4 bases from J, with 16 bases in between. This chain links TRBV10-2 with TRBJ2-7; D gene uncertain. This TCR was sampled from a young man in good health. The specimen was blood. CDR3 DNA sequence: TGCGCCAGCAGCCAGGACGGGTCGCGATACGAGCAGTACTTC. It codes for CASSQDGSRYEQYF.